The 27 T cell receptor beta chains given below trace back to one sample, sequenced in a study of CD8 T cells in Susac syndrome. Reverse transcription of roughly 0.5 to 1 ug RNA was performed with random hexamers. TCRdb fed the immunoSEQ multiplex PCR reads into MiXCR, producing one record per CDR3 protein. The sample lists about 190,000 distinct CDR3 sequences, over 85% occurring once. The specimen sequenced was CD4+ T cells from PBMCs. All receptors come from a human donor in good health.

This chain's CDR3 is CASSYSMGGSGYEQYF. The CDR3 DNA follows: TGTGCCAGCAGTTACTCGATGGGAGGTTCCGGGTACGAGCAGTACTTC. The chain combines TRBV6-5 with TRBJ2-7; the D gene is possibly TRBD2 (6 bases). CDR1 MNHEY and CDR2 SVGAGI come from the germline V gene. Trimming shortened V by 0 bases and J by 4 bases, and 16 bases separated the two germline ends. The CDR3 is 16 residues long.

The V and J genes are TRBV5-1 and TRBJ1-5; TRBD1 might be the D (5 bases). Germline CDR1 reads SGHRS; CDR2 reads YFSETQ. V gave up 6 bases and J gave up 7 bases, with 14 bases separating them. The CDR3 contains 13 residues. The CDR3 loop is CASTPQGGQPQHF. CDR3 nucleotides: TGCGCCAGCACCCCGCAGGGTGGACAGCCCCAGCATTTT.

The chain joins TRBV27 to TRBJ2-1; 12 bases are shared with TRBD2. Trimming removed 6 bases from V and 6 bases from J; junction bases left unmatched: 3. CDR3 length: 14 residues. Germline V lookup: CDR1 MNHEY, CDR2 SMNVEV (reference sequence). CDR3 loop: CASRAGLAGNEQFF. The CDR3 region has the DNA TGTGCCAGCAGGGCGGGACTAGCGGGCAATGAGCAGTTCTTC.

This rearrangement joins TRBV28 to TRBJ1-1, with 9 bases that match TRBD1. CDR1 is MDHEN, CDR2 SYDVKM, per germline. This CDR3 contains 18 residues. V was clipped by 3 bases and J by 4 bases; unmatched bases: 15. CDR3 amino acids: CASSFRVTGTGWGTEAFF. For the CDR3, the DNA is TGTGCCAGCAGTTTCAGGGTCACGGGGACAGGGTGGGGCACTGAAGCTTTCTTT. Variable domain in full (rest from reference TRBV28 and TRBJ1-1): DVKVTQSSRYLVKRTGEKVFLECVQDMDHENMFWYRQDPGLGLRLIYFSYDVKMKEKGDIPEGYSVSREKKERFSLILESASTNQTSMYLCASSFRVTGTGWGTEAFFGQGTRLTVV.

The genes are TRBV19 and TRBJ2-1; D is unresolved. CDR1 LNHDA and CDR2 SQIVND come from the germline V gene (reference sequence). The CDR3 is made up of 12 amino acids. Between the trimmed V and J ends, which lost 5 bases and 6 bases, there was a span of 8 bases. In nucleotides, the CDR3 is TGTGCCAGTAGTTCGACACGCAATGAGCAGTTCTTC. The encoded protein is CASSSTRNEQFF.

The V gene is TRBV7-3, the J gene TRBJ2-1; D may match TRBD1 or TRBD2 (5 bases each). The CDR3 covers 15 residues. Germline V CDR1 and CDR2: SGHTA, FQGTGA. Trimming left V 5 bases short and J 0 bases short, with 11 bases between. Here the CDR3 DNA reads TGTGCCAGCAGCGGGGGAGACGGCTCCTACAATGAGCAGTTCTTC. This codes for CASSGGDGSYNEQFF.

The chain couples TRBV4-3 to TRBJ2-5, with unresolved D. V lost 1 base and J 0 bases, leaving 6 bases between the germline ends. Germline V gene data show CDR1 as LGHNA and CDR2 as YSLEER. The CDR3 spans 14 residues. The CDR3 coding sequence is TGCGCCAGCAGCCAAGGGCAGGACCAAGAGACCCAGTACTTC. Translated, it gives CASSQGQDQETQYF.

V is TRBV18 and J is TRBJ2-3, with D possibly TRBD2 on 5 matching bases. CDR1 and CDR2 (germline): KGHSH, LQKENI. V was trimmed by 5 bases and J by 3 bases, leaving 15 bases between them. The CDR3 consists of 15 residues. CDR3 residues: CASSGRVTGTDTQYF. The CDR3 nucleotides are TGTGCCAGCTCAGGACGAGTGACGGGAACAGATACGCAGTATTTT.

J is TRBJ1-1 and V is TRBV29-1, with a tentative D call TRBD1 (5 bases). Looked up from germline, CDR1 is SQVTM and CDR2 is ANQGSEA. Trimming cost V 2 bases and J 1 base, with 5 bases left between them. The CDR3 covers 12 residues. The CDR3 reads CSVETGNTEAFF. For the CDR3, the DNA is TGCAGCGTTGAAACAGGGAACACTGAAGCTTTCTTT.

This chain connects TRBV20-1 to TRBJ1-5; D might be TRBD1 (5 bases). The V end lost 5 bases, the J end lost 5 bases, and 10 bases lay between the germline ends. Germline CDR1 DFQATT, CDR2 SNEGSKA (reference sequence). The CDR3 runs 12 residues. The CDR3 nucleotides read TGCAGTGCTGGCGGGGGGGATCAGCCCCAGCATTTT. It is translated as CSAGGGDQPQHF.

This clonotype appeared once. The V and J genes are TRBV11-1 and TRBJ1-2; D possibly corresponds to TRBD1 (5 bases). This CDR3 has 14 residues. V gave up 3 bases and J gave up 4 bases, with 12 bases separating them. Germline CDR1 reads SGHAT; CDR2 reads FQDESV (reference sequence). The CDR3 bases are TGTGCCAGCAGCTTCCCCGGGACTACCTATGGCTACACCTTC. Amino acid sequence: CASSFPGTTYGYTF.

This sequence joins TRBV14 and TRBJ1-3; 8 positions agree with TRBD1. The CDR3 covers 17 residues. J lost 1 base, V lost 4 bases, and 9 bases had no gene match. Germline values: CDR1 SGHDN, CDR2 FVKESK. In DNA, the CDR3 is TGTGCCAGCAGCCCCATCTGGGACAGGCAGTCTGGAAACACCATATATTTT. Its protein product is CASSPIWDRQSGNTIYF.

The chain couples TRBV7-8 to TRBJ1-3, with D tentatively TRBD1 (5 bases). The V gene lost 5 bases and the J gene lost 4 bases, with 12 bases spanning the gap. CDR1 and CDR2 from the germline V gene are SGHVS and FQNEAQ. CDR3 length: 14 residues. The CDR3 is CASSITGAGNTIYF. CDR3 bases: TGTGCCAGCAGCATCACAGGAGCGGGAAACACCATATATTTT.

This chain links TRBV11-1 with TRBJ2-2; TRBD1 agrees at 8 bases. From germline, CDR1 is SGHAT and CDR2 FQDESV (reference sequence). Losses at the gene ends were 5 bases for V and 1 base for J; bases not matched to a gene: 12. The CDR3 has 18 amino acids. The CDR3 loop reads CASSPRPFGTGNTGELFF. CDR3 nucleotides: TGTGCCAGCAGCCCGCGCCCTTTCGGGACAGGGAACACCGGGGAGCTGTTTTTT.

The genes are TRBV14 and TRBJ1-2; D gene ambiguous. The CDR3 extends over 15 amino acids. CDR1 and CDR2 from the germline V gene are SGHDN and FVKESK. With 0 bases removed from V and 8 bases from J, the gap between germline ends came to 16 bases. Here the CDR3 DNA reads TGTGCCAGCAGCCAAGAAGACGGGCTCTTTGGAGGCTACACCTTC. Amino acids: CASSQEDGLFGGYTF.

This chain connects TRBV23-1 to TRBJ1-2; the D is unclear. TRBV23-1 is known as an ORF, though its function is uncertain. The length of the CDR3 is 16 residues. V lost 0 bases and J lost 4, with 15 bases in between. The CDR3 bases are TGCGCCAGCAGTCAATCGAGGACTCGTAGGGCCTATGGCTACACCTTC. Its translation is CASSQSRTRRAYGYTF.

V gene TRBV19 combines with J gene TRBJ1-1; D possibly corresponds to TRBD1 (5 bases). Trimming took off 8 bases at V and 2 bases at J, with 15 bases between the two ends. CDR1 and CDR2 from the germline V gene are LNHDA and SQIVND (reference sequence). There are 14 residues in the CDR3. CDR3 amino acids: CASSDPQGNTEAFF. The CDR3 DNA follows: TGTGCCAGTTCCGATCCCCAGGGTAACACTGAAGCTTTCTTT.

The gene calls are TRBV3-1 and TRBJ1-1, with a weak D call TRBD1 (6 bases). Per the germline V gene, CDR1 is LGHDT and CDR2 is YNNKEL (reference sequence). V was clipped by 0 bases and J by 4 bases, with 12 bases between them. This CDR3 is built from 15 residues. CDR3 DNA: TGTGCCAGCAGCCAAGATTGGAGAGGGGGCACTGAAGCTTTCTTT. The encoded protein is CASSQDWRGGTEAFF.

This chain joins TRBV2 and TRBJ2-5; D is possibly TRBD2 (6 bases). The germline V gene has CDR1 SNHLY and CDR2 FYNNEI. This CDR3 has 14 amino acids. V lost 9 bases and J 5 bases, leaving 19 bases between the germline ends. The CDR3 reads CASNRLGVTETQYF. DNA for the CDR3: TGTGCCAGTAACAGACTAGGAGTGACGGAGACCCAGTACTTC.

V and J are TRBV7-2 and TRBJ2-1, with D possibly matching TRBD2 (5 bases). The V and J ends lost 5 bases and 1 base respectively, with 15 bases between them. Germline loops: CDR1 SGHTA, CDR2 FQGNSA. The CDR3 totals 16 residues. The CDR3 spells CASSPRSARSYNEQFF. The DNA of the CDR3 is TGTGCCAGCAGCCCCCGTAGCGCCCGATCCTACAATGAGCAGTTCTTC.

This clonotype was counted a single time. At one boundary the junction diverges from the germline segment, which might be a read error. This rearrangement joins TRBV11-2 to TRBJ2-3; TRBD1 matches at 11 bases. Germline V gene lookup returns CDR1 SGHAT and CDR2 FQNNGV. There are 15 residues in the CDR3. CDR3: CATSKGGQGADTQYF. For the CDR3, the DNA is TGTGCCACCAGCAAGGGGGGACAGGGGGCAGATACGCAGTATTTT.

This clonotype was recorded a few times. V is TRBV14 and J is TRBJ2-5, with D possibly being TRBD1 (6 bases). Per germline, CDR1 SGHDN and CDR2 FVKESK. The CDR3 is 16 residues long. Trimming stripped 0 bases from V and 1 base from J, with 12 bases between. DNA of the CDR3: TGTGCCAGCAGCCAAGATGGGGGCAGGGGCCAAGAGACCCAGTACTTC. Its protein is CASSQDGGRGQETQYF.

This rearrangement joins TRBV14 to TRBJ1-1; D not resolved. The CDR3 consists of 11 residues. Germline loops: CDR1 SGHDN, CDR2 FVKESK. Trimming pared 1 base from V and 8 bases from J, leaving 5 bases between. Here the CDR3 reads CASSQGVEAFF. Here the CDR3 DNA reads TGTGCCAGCAGCCAAGGAGTGGAAGCTTTCTTT. Full variable domain (rest looked up from reference TRBV14 and TRBJ1-1): EAGVTQFPSHSVIEKGQTVTLRCDPISGHDNLYWYRRVMGKEIKFLLHFVKESKQDESGMPNNRFLAERTGGTYSTLKVQPAELEDSGVYFCASSQGVEAFFGQGTRLTVV.

The V call is TRBV7-3, the J call TRBJ1-1; D is possibly TRBD1 (6 bases). The CDR3 contains 14 residues. V was clipped by 6 bases and J by 0 bases, with 11 bases between them. Germline assignment: CDR1 SGHTA and CDR2 FQGTGA. The CDR3 loop is CASRLGAMNTEAFF. CDR3 nucleotides: TGTGCCAGCAGGTTGGGGGCGATGAACACTGAAGCTTTCTTT.

The CDR3 protein is CASSLDSAGRMFF. The CDR3 DNA is TGTGCCAGCAGCTTAGATTCGGCAGGCCGGATGTTCTTC. The J gene is TRBJ2-1, the V gene TRBV11-2; no firm D call. This CDR3 spans 13 amino acids. The V and J ends lost 0 bases and 15 bases respectively, with 15 bases between them. Germline V gene data show CDR1 as SGHAT and CDR2 as FQNNGV. Supplemented by reference TRBV11-2 and TRBJ2-1, the full variable domain reads EAGVAQSPRYKIIEKRQSVAFWCNPISGHATLYWYQQILGQGPKLLIQFQNNGVVDDSQLPKDRFSAERLKGVDSTLKIQPAKLEDSAVYLCASSLDSAGRMFFGPGTRLTVL.

A few counts support this clonotype. This sequence joins TRBV12-3 or TRBV12-4 and TRBJ1-3; D remains ambiguous. The CDR3 loop spans 14 amino acids. V lost 6 bases, J lost 4 bases, and 13 bases lay in between. CDR3 region: CASSYRVSGNTIYF. The CDR3 DNA reads as TGTGCCAGCAGCTACAGAGTTTCGGGAAACACCATATATTTT.

This chain connects TRBV7-2 to TRBJ2-7; D gene ambiguous. Trimming removed 5 bases at V and 5 bases at J, with 7 bases between. Germline V gives CDR1 SGHTA, CDR2 FQGNSA. The CDR3 runs to 11 residues. The CDR3 nucleotides read TGTGCCAGCAGCCAAATGCACGAGCAGTACTTC. As protein: CASSQMHEQYF.